This entry is about one T cell receptor (beta chain). CDR1 is SNHLY and CDR2 is FYNNEI in the germline V gene. CDR3 length: 15 residues. V was clipped by 4 bases and J by 5 bases; unmatched bases: 9. The data were obtained in a study of technical replicates of blood from a handful of donors. Clones were sequenced by immunoSEQ multiplex PCR, and TCRdb holds only the in-frame ones, with some missing. The sample records about 83,000 clones, approximately 90% being singletons. The TCR comes from a human donor in good health. The V call is TRBV2, the J call TRBJ2-3; 7 positions match TRBD2. The sample comprised T cells isolated from PBMCs. CDR3 nucleotides: TGTGCCAGCAGTGGGACTAGTAGGTTCGGAGATACGCAGTATTTT. It specifies CASSGTSRFGDTQYF.